The 21 T cell receptor beta chains below were found in one sample sequenced in a study of blood T cell repertoires in COVID-19. TCRdb keeps only in-frame clones here, not all; method: immunoSEQ multiplex PCR. This table holds 90,000 to 95,000 clones, roughly 91% found once. Source material: peripheral blood. The receptors were sampled from an elderly woman with active COVID-19.

The rearrangement links TRBV18 to TRBJ2-7; D might be TRBD1 or TRBD2, each matching 7 bases. This CDR3 region has 14 residues. V shed 6 bases and J shed 3 bases, with 15 bases lying between them. The germline gives CDR1 KGHSH, CDR2 LQKENI. The CDR3: CASSPGGDNYEQYF. The CDR3 DNA follows: TGTGCCAGCTCGCCAGGGGGGGACAACTACGAGCAGTACTTC.

This clone showed up just once. The chain is built from TRBV5-1 and TRBJ1-4; 8 bases match TRBD1. The CDR3 sequence is 15 residues long. V gave up 4 bases and J gave up 7 bases; unmatched junction bases: 9. CDR1 is SGHRS, CDR2 YFSETQ, per germline. The CDR3 here is CASSLPGQGPEKLFF. CDR3 sequence (DNA): TGCGCCAGCAGCCTACCCGGACAGGGCCCTGAAAAACTGTTTTTT.

This chain connects TRBV7-9 to TRBJ1-2, with D tentatively TRBD1 (5 bases). CDR1 and CDR2 (germline): SEHNR, FQNEAQ (reference sequence). The CDR3 length is 13 residues. The V gene lost 3 bases and the J gene lost 3 bases, with 8 bases spanning the gap. The chain's CDR3 is CASSFGRDYGYTF. Written as DNA, the CDR3 is TGTGCCAGCAGCTTTGGCAGGGACTATGGCTACACCTTC.

The rearrangement links TRBV30 to TRBJ1-2; the match to TRBD1 covers 7 bases. Looked up from germline, CDR1 is GTSNPN and CDR2 is SVGIG (reference sequence). This CDR3 region has 13 residues. Trimming removed 1 base from V and 5 bases from J; junction bases left unmatched: 4. CDR3 protein: CAWSDNRGYGYTF. In DNA, the CDR3 is TGTGCCTGGAGTGACAACAGGGGTTATGGCTACACCTTC.

This chain uses TRBV28 with TRBJ1-3; 11 bases are shared with TRBD1. Germline CDR1 MDHEN, CDR2 SYDVKM. The CDR3 is made up of 17 amino acids. V gave up 7 bases and J gave up 1 base; unmatched junction bases: 9. DNA for the CDR3: TGTGCCAGCAACTCCCCGGGGACAGGGGGATCTGGAAACACCATATATTTT. It is translated as CASNSPGTGGSGNTIYF.

CDR3 in DNA: TGTGCCGCCCCATCCGCGCGCAGACTGCCTAACTATGGCTACACCTTC. Amino acids: CAAPSARRLPNYGYTF. The chain couples TRBV7-9 to TRBJ1-2; D remains unclear. CDR3 length equals 16 residues. Trimming removed 11 bases from V and 0 bases from J, with 22 bases in between. Germline V CDR1 and CDR2: SEHNR, FQNEAQ (reference sequence).

This chain links TRBV20-1 with TRBJ2-1; no definite D call. The CDR3 runs to 10 residues. The V and J ends lost 5 bases and 10 bases respectively, with 9 bases between them. The V gene's germline CDR1 is DFQATT and CDR2 SNEGSKA (reference sequence). CDR3: CSALLLEQFF. The CDR3 DNA sequence: TGCAGTGCTTTATTACTGGAGCAGTTCTTC.

This chain uses TRBV5-6 with TRBJ2-7; D may be TRBD2 (5 bases). CDR1 is SGHDT and CDR2 is YYEEEE in the germline V gene. The CDR3 runs 16 residues. V was pared by 1 base and J by 0 bases, with 14 bases between. CDR3 in amino acids: CASSLTGGRNSYEQYF. As DNA, the CDR3 is TGTGCCAGCAGCTTGACTGGCGGGCGGAACTCCTACGAGCAGTACTTC.

The chain uses TRBV9 and TRBJ2-2, with D possibly being TRBD1 (7 bases). The germline V and J ends were trimmed by 3 bases and 3 bases, with 18 bases remaining between them. Per germline, CDR1 SGDLS and CDR2 YYNGEE. The CDR3 has 17 residues. The CDR3 DNA follows: TGTGCCAGCAGCGCCCCACGCGGGACAGCGGACACCGGGGAGCTGTTTTTT. Protein product: CASSAPRGTADTGELFF.

The chain links TRBV19 to TRBJ2-1, with a possible D match to TRBD2 (6 bases). Germline V gene sequence: CDR1 LNHDA, CDR2 SQIVND (reference sequence). This CDR3 spans 14 amino acids. Between the trimmed V and J ends, which lost 11 bases and 4 bases, there was a span of 18 bases. The chain's CDR3 is CASSTGLKYNEQFF. CDR3 nucleotide sequence: TGTGCCTCCAGTACGGGACTGAAATACAATGAGCAGTTCTTC.

This sequence joins TRBV5-5 and TRBJ2-1, with 10 bases fitting TRBD1. Germline V gene data show CDR1 as SGHKS and CDR2 as YYEKEE (reference sequence). The CDR3 runs to 15 residues. Trimming cost V 4 bases and J 2 bases; bases outside gene matches: 3. In DNA form, the CDR3 reads TGTGCCAGCAGCCGGGGACAGGGGCCCTACAATGAGCAGTTCTTC. Protein sequence: CASSRGQGPYNEQFF.

The chain's CDR3 is CASRPSGGEQFF. The CDR3 coding sequence is TGTGCCAGCAGACCCTCGGGGGGTGAGCAGTTCTTC. V usage is TRBV12-3 or TRBV12-4 and J usage is TRBJ2-1; TRBD2 agrees at 7 bases. V shed 6 bases and J 9 bases; nucleotides not matched to a gene: 5. CDR3 size: 12 residues.

V and J are TRBV30 and TRBJ1-5; D not resolved. This CDR3 comprises 14 residues. Germline CDR1 reads GTSNPN; CDR2 reads SVGIG (reference sequence). V lost 3 bases to trimming and J lost 2 bases, with 11 bases between them. For the CDR3, the DNA is TGTGCCTGGAGCGGAGTGCGTGGCAATCAGCCCCAGCATTTT. Translated, it gives CAWSGVRGNQPQHF.

The rearrangement joins TRBV27 to TRBJ2-5, with TRBD2 matching 9 bases. The CDR3 runs to 14 residues. The trim removed 3 bases at V and 7 bases at J, leaving 6 bases unmatched. Germline assignment: CDR1 MNHEY and CDR2 SMNVEV (reference sequence). CDR3 sequence: CASSFSGSPGTQYF. In nucleotides, the CDR3 is TGTGCCAGCAGTTTTAGCGGGAGTCCCGGGACCCAGTACTTC.

The chain links TRBV24-1 to TRBJ2-5; 10 bases map to TRBD1. This CDR3 region has 15 residues. Germline CDR1 reads KGHDR; CDR2 reads SFDVKD. The V segment lost 3 bases and the J segment 6 bases; nucleotides outside the gene matches: 6. In DNA form, the CDR3 reads TGTGCCACCAGTGATCCGGGACAGGGGAAAAAGACCCAGTACTTC. Translated: CATSDPGQGKKTQYF.

V gene TRBV28 combines with J gene TRBJ2-3; D is unresolved. V shed 6 bases and J shed 5 bases, with 3 bases lying between them. The CDR3 extends over 10 amino acids. Germline assignment: CDR1 MDHEN and CDR2 SYDVKM. The CDR3 DNA follows: TGTGCCAGCAGGAGAGATACGCAGTATTTT. It yields the protein CASRRDTQYF.

The V and J genes are TRBV7-3 and TRBJ1-2; 7 bases are a match to TRBD1. V was clipped by 1 base and J by 8 bases; unmatched bases: 7. The CDR3 extends over 14 amino acids. Germline V CDR1 and CDR2: SGHTA, FQGTGA. CDR3 DNA sequence: TGTGCCAGCAGCTTAAATCCAGGGGGAAGGGGCTACACCTTC. Protein product: CASSLNPGGRGYTF.

This clone was counted a few times. The rearrangement links TRBV24-1 to TRBJ1-5, with 8 nucleotides matching TRBD1. Germline trimming cut 3 bases from V and 1 base from J; bases unmatched to any gene: 4. Germline V gene lookup returns CDR1 KGHDR and CDR2 SFDVKD. The CDR3 loop spans 16 amino acids. CDR3 DNA: TGTGCCACCAGTGATCCAGGACAGGGCAGCAATCAGCCCCAGCATTTT. This codes for CATSDPGQGSNQPQHF.

The chain combines TRBV19 with TRBJ1-4; D is perhaps TRBD1 (5 bases). The CDR3 runs to 15 residues. The ends were cut back, 6 bases at V and 0 bases at J, with 11 bases in the middle. Looked up from germline, CDR1 is LNHDA and CDR2 is SQIVND (reference sequence). The CDR3 loop reads CASRNRRSTNEKLFF. CDR3 nucleotides: TGTGCCAGTAGGAACAGGAGATCAACTAATGAAAAACTGTTTTTT.

V usage is TRBV19 and J usage is TRBJ1-2; unclear D gene. Germline V gene sequence: CDR1 LNHDA, CDR2 SQIVND (reference sequence). This CDR3 spans 14 amino acids. V lost 2 bases, J lost 2 bases, and 9 bases lay in between. CDR3 in DNA: TGTGCCAGTAGTATACCAGAGGCGAACTATGGCTACACCTTC. This encodes CASSIPEANYGYTF. Complete variable domain (other parts from reference TRBV19 and TRBJ1-2): DGGITQSPKYLFRKEGQNVTLSCEQNLNHDAMYWYRQDPGQGLRLIYYSQIVNDFQKGDIAEGYSVSREKKESFPLTVTSAQKNPTAFYLCASSIPEANYGYTFGSGTRLTVV.

V and J are TRBV2 and TRBJ2-3; 7 bases are a match to TRBD2. Per germline, CDR1 SNHLY and CDR2 FYNNEI. V was pared by 6 bases and J by 2 bases, with 8 bases of the junction left unmatched. This CDR3 region has 15 residues. The CDR3 nucleotides read TGTGCCAGCAGCAAACTAGCGAGCGTCACAGATACGCAGTATTTT. Its protein product is CASSKLASVTDTQYF.